Listed below are T cell receptor beta chains from one sample, sequenced in a study of shared clonotypes between healthy human individuals. Assay: immunoSEQ multiplex PCR; the TCRdb copy retains only in-frame clones and omits some. The table includes about 480,000 clones, approximately 85% detected once. The sequenced material came from PBMCs. The receptors come from a woman aged 40 to 50 in good health. Some clones in this sample may be carry-over from other donors' samples. Each CDR3 is given with its conserved first and last residue. D genes are given only for firm matches. Some rows have no size entry. The others give once, few or many, or a class for an expanded clone.

d_call: TRBD2
j_call: TRBJ2-3
v_call: TRBV2
clone_size: -
cdr3_nt: TGTGCCAGCGCTAGCGGGAGGCCTAGCACAGATACGCAGTATTTT
cdr3_aa: CASASGRPSTDTQYF

d_call: TRBD2
j_call: TRBJ2-5
v_call: TRBV7-2
clone_size: -
cdr3_nt: TGTGCCAGCACCTTAGCGGGACCGGGAGAGACCCAGTACTTC
cdr3_aa: CASTLAGPGETQYF

d_call: TRBD2
j_call: TRBJ2-7
v_call: TRBV11-2
clone_size: -
cdr3_nt: TGTGCCAGCACCCGCTATATTGGACTAGCGATAATCTACGAGCAGTACTTC
cdr3_aa: CASTRYIGLAIIYEQYF

d_call: -
j_call: TRBJ1-5
v_call: TRBV5-6
clone_size: -
cdr3_nt: TGTGCCAGCAGCTTGGGGCCCTCCGGCAATCAGCCCCAGCATTTT
cdr3_aa: CASSLGPSGNQPQHF

d_call: -
j_call: TRBJ1-5
v_call: TRBV19
clone_size: -
cdr3_nt: TGTGCCAGTAGTACTAACAGCGGTCAGCCCCAGCATTTT
cdr3_aa: CASSTNSGQPQHF

d_call: -
j_call: TRBJ2-3
v_call: TRBV6-4
clone_size: few
cdr3_nt: TGTGCCAGCAGTGACTCTGAATCAGATACGCAGTATTTT
cdr3_aa: CASSDSESDTQYF

d_call: TRBD2
j_call: TRBJ2-1
v_call: TRBV7-8
clone_size: -
cdr3_nt: TGTGCCAGCAGCTTATTACTAGCGGGAGGGGTCAATGAGCAGTTCTTC
cdr3_aa: CASSLLLAGGVNEQFF

d_call: TRBD2
j_call: TRBJ2-7
v_call: TRBV7-2
clone_size: many
cdr3_nt: TGTGCCAGCAGCTTAGGAGTAGCGGGAGGGCAGTACTTC
cdr3_aa: CASSLGVAGGQYF

d_call: TRBD2
j_call: TRBJ2-1
v_call: TRBV11-2
clone_size: -
cdr3_nt: TGTGCCAGCAGCTTTTCTAGCGGGGCCTACAATGAGCAGTTCTTC
cdr3_aa: CASSFSSGAYNEQFF

d_call: -
j_call: TRBJ1-1
v_call: TRBV6-5
clone_size: -
cdr3_nt: TGTGCCAGCAGGAACCCCGGGACGGCGAACACTGAAGCTTTCTTT
cdr3_aa: CASRNPGTANTEAFF

d_call: -
j_call: TRBJ1-2
v_call: TRBV5-8
clone_size: few
cdr3_nt: TGTGCCAGCAGCTTGAGGACCTACAGGGAGGTCTATGGCTACACCTTC
cdr3_aa: CASSLRTYREVYGYTF

d_call: TRBD1
j_call: TRBJ2-7
v_call: TRBV28
clone_size: -
cdr3_nt: TGTGCCAGCATACGAGACAGGGGCGGCGAGCAGTACTTC
cdr3_aa: CASIRDRGGEQYF

d_call: -
j_call: TRBJ1-2
v_call: TRBV28
clone_size: many
cdr3_nt: TGTGCCAGCAGTGATAATTATGGCTACACCTTC
cdr3_aa: CASSDNYGYTF

d_call: -
j_call: TRBJ1-2
v_call: TRBV29-1
clone_size: -
cdr3_nt: TGCAGCGTTGCTACACAGAAGGGACCCTATGGCTACACCTTC
cdr3_aa: CSVATQKGPYGYTF

d_call: -
j_call: TRBJ1-5
v_call: TRBV18
clone_size: -
cdr3_nt: TGTGCCAGCTCACCAAACAGGGAGGATCAGCCCCAGCATTTT
cdr3_aa: CASSPNREDQPQHF

d_call: TRBD1
j_call: TRBJ1-2
v_call: TRBV10-3
clone_size: -
cdr3_nt: TGTGCCATCAGTAACCGGGACAGGGGGTGGAGCTATGGCTACACCTTC
cdr3_aa: CAISNRDRGWSYGYTF

d_call: TRBD1
j_call: TRBJ2-2
v_call: TRBV28
clone_size: -
cdr3_nt: TGTGCCAGCAGCACCAGGGGACAGGGAGGCATCGGGGAGCTGTTTTTT
cdr3_aa: CASSTRGQGGIGELFF

d_call: -
j_call: TRBJ1-2
v_call: TRBV21-1
clone_size: -
cdr3_nt: TGTGCCAGCAGCACTTACGGACAGGGGGCTTCGAGCGGCTACACCTTC
cdr3_aa: CASSTYGQGASSGYTF

d_call: -
j_call: TRBJ2-3
v_call: TRBV9
clone_size: -
cdr3_nt: TGTGCCAGCAGCGTAGGCGGGGGCCGTGGAGATACGCAGTATTTT
cdr3_aa: CASSVGGGRGDTQYF

d_call: -
j_call: TRBJ2-7
v_call: TRBV19
clone_size: once
cdr3_nt: TGTGCCAGTAGTATAACCCTACGTCCCTACGAGCAGTACTTC
cdr3_aa: CASSITLRPYEQYF

d_call: -
j_call: TRBJ1-1
v_call: TRBV13
clone_size: -
cdr3_nt: TGTGCCAGCAGCTCACCAGGGTTTGCGAACACTGAAGCTTTCTTT
cdr3_aa: CASSSPGFANTEAFF

d_call: -
j_call: TRBJ1-4
v_call: TRBV5-1
clone_size: -
cdr3_nt: TGCGCCAGCAGCTTAATGGGGATGGAGGATGAAAAACTGTTTTTT
cdr3_aa: CASSLMGMEDEKLFF

d_call: TRBD1
j_call: TRBJ2-1
v_call: TRBV7-2
clone_size: -
cdr3_nt: TGTGCCAGCAGCTTCGAGAGGGGGCCCTACAATGAGCAGTTCTTC
cdr3_aa: CASSFERGPYNEQFF

d_call: -
j_call: TRBJ2-1
v_call: TRBV28
clone_size: -
cdr3_nt: TGTGCCAGCAAGGGAATGAGCTCCTACAATGAGCAGTTCTTC
cdr3_aa: CASKGMSSYNEQFF

d_call: TRBD1
j_call: TRBJ2-7
v_call: TRBV2
clone_size: -
cdr3_nt: TGTGCCAGCAGCCTCGGGACAGGGGGGACCTACGAGCAGTACTTC
cdr3_aa: CASSLGTGGTYEQYF

d_call: -
j_call: TRBJ2-3
v_call: TRBV10-1
clone_size: -
cdr3_nt: TGCGCCAGCAGTGGGACTAGCACAGATACGCAGTATTTT
cdr3_aa: CASSGTSTDTQYF

d_call: -
j_call: TRBJ2-2
v_call: TRBV4-1
clone_size: few
cdr3_nt: TGCGCCAGCAGCCAAGATCACAGCGGGAACACCGGGGAGCTGTTTTTT
cdr3_aa: CASSQDHSGNTGELFF

d_call: TRBD2
j_call: TRBJ2-4
v_call: TRBV6-5
clone_size: -
cdr3_nt: TGTGCCAGCAGCAGACTAGCGGGAGCCAAAAACATTCAGTACTTC
cdr3_aa: CASSRLAGAKNIQYF

d_call: TRBD2
j_call: TRBJ2-2
v_call: TRBV5-1
clone_size: once
cdr3_nt: TGCGCCAGCAGCTTGGGCCTAGCGGAGAACACCGGGGAGCTGTTTTTT
cdr3_aa: CASSLGLAENTGELFF

d_call: -
j_call: TRBJ2-7
v_call: TRBV7-9
clone_size: few
cdr3_nt: TGTGCCAGCAGCTCAACCTACGAGCAGTACTTC
cdr3_aa: CASSSTYEQYF

d_call: TRBD1
j_call: TRBJ1-2
v_call: TRBV14
clone_size: -
cdr3_nt: TGTGCCAGCAGCCCTGACAGGGGAGACTATGGCTACACCTTC
cdr3_aa: CASSPDRGDYGYTF

d_call: -
j_call: TRBJ1-2
v_call: TRBV6-1
clone_size: -
cdr3_nt: TGTGCCACCGCCCCCACAGTGCCCTATGGCTACACCTTC
cdr3_aa: CATAPTVPYGYTF

d_call: -
j_call: TRBJ1-2
v_call: TRBV4-3
clone_size: -
cdr3_nt: TGCGCCAGCAGCCAAGATCTGGGTTCCGTCTATGGCTACACCTTC
cdr3_aa: CASSQDLGSVYGYTF

d_call: -
j_call: TRBJ2-7
v_call: TRBV19
clone_size: -
cdr3_nt: TGTGCCAGTAGTATAGAGGTTCTGACAAGCGGCCACGAGCAGTACTTC
cdr3_aa: CASSIEVLTSGHEQYF

d_call: TRBD2
j_call: TRBJ2-2
v_call: TRBV7-3
clone_size: -
cdr3_nt: TGTGCCAGCAAGAAAGCGGGAGGGAATACCGGGGAGCTGTTTTTT
cdr3_aa: CASKKAGGNTGELFF

d_call: TRBD1
j_call: TRBJ2-5
v_call: TRBV5-1
clone_size: -
cdr3_nt: TGCGCCAGCAGCTCGGGACAGCCCTTAGAGACCCAGTACTTC
cdr3_aa: CASSSGQPLETQYF

d_call: -
j_call: TRBJ1-3
v_call: TRBV28
clone_size: -
cdr3_nt: TGTGCCAGCTCTCCGAGGGGTTACCGGGAGGCTGGAAACACCATATATTTT
cdr3_aa: CASSPRGYREAGNTIYF

d_call: -
j_call: TRBJ1-2
v_call: TRBV30
clone_size: -
cdr3_nt: TGTGCCTGGACTCTGACAGAGGACTATGGCTACACCTTC
cdr3_aa: CAWTLTEDYGYTF

d_call: TRBD1
j_call: TRBJ1-1
v_call: TRBV28
clone_size: -
cdr3_nt: TGTGCGAGTCGGGCAGGGGGCGCGGACCGCCTGCTTGAAGCTTTCTTT
cdr3_aa: CASRAGGADRLLEAFF

d_call: -
j_call: TRBJ2-1
v_call: TRBV15
clone_size: -
cdr3_nt: TGTGCCACCAGAGACGGCAGGGAAAGCTCCTACAATGAGCAGTTCTTC
cdr3_aa: CATRDGRESSYNEQFF

d_call: -
j_call: TRBJ2-6
v_call: TRBV18
clone_size: -
cdr3_nt: TGTGCCAGCTCACCACCAGGGGGAGGCTCTGGGGCCAACGTCCTGACTTTC
cdr3_aa: CASSPPGGGSGANVLTF

d_call: -
j_call: TRBJ2-3
v_call: TRBV19
clone_size: -
cdr3_nt: TGTGCCAGTAGTATAAGTCTAAGGGGCGCAGATACGCAGTATTTT
cdr3_aa: CASSISLRGADTQYF

d_call: TRBD1
j_call: TRBJ2-5
v_call: TRBV14
clone_size: -
cdr3_nt: TGTGCCAGCAGCCAAGCGACAGGGATAGAGACCCAGTACTTC
cdr3_aa: CASSQATGIETQYF

d_call: -
j_call: TRBJ2-7
v_call: TRBV6-1
clone_size: -
cdr3_nt: TGTGCCAGCAGGAATCACGGTAACGACGAGCAGTACTTC
cdr3_aa: CASRNHGNDEQYF

d_call: TRBD2
j_call: TRBJ2-1
v_call: TRBV5-6
clone_size: many
cdr3_nt: TGTGCCAGCAGCCCCGCCGGACTAGCGGGAGTAAATGGGGAGTTCTTC
cdr3_aa: CASSPAGLAGVNGEFF

d_call: -
j_call: TRBJ2-3
v_call: TRBV5-1
clone_size: -
cdr3_nt: TGCGCCAGCAGCTTGGATAGCAGCACAGATACGCAGTATTTT
cdr3_aa: CASSLDSSTDTQYF

d_call: TRBD1
j_call: TRBJ1-4
v_call: TRBV2
clone_size: once
cdr3_nt: TGTGCCAGCAGTGAACAGGGGGCGCGTAATGAAAAACTGTTTTTT
cdr3_aa: CASSEQGARNEKLFF

d_call: -
j_call: TRBJ2-1
v_call: TRBV7-3
clone_size: -
cdr3_nt: TGTGCCAGCAGCTCATCTAGCGCCCTCTCCTACAATGAGCAGTTCTTC
cdr3_aa: CASSSSSALSYNEQFF